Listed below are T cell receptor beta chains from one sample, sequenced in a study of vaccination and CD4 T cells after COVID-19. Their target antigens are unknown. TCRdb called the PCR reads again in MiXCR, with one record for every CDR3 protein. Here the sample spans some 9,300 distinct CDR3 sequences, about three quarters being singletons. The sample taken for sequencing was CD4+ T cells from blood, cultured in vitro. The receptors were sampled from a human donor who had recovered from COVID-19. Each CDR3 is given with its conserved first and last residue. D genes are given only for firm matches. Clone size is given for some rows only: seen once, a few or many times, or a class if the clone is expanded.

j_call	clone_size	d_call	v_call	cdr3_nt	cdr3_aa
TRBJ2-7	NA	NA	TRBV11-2	TGTGCCAGCAGCTTAGGGGGCTGGGATTACGAGCAGTACTTC	CASSLGGWDYEQYF
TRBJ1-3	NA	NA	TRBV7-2	TGTGCCAGCACCCAAACGGCAGGGTGGGGAAACACCATATATTTT	CASTQTAGWGNTIYF
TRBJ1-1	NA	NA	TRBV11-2	TGTGCCAGCAGCCCAGACAGCGGGCTCCCTGGGGCTTTCTTT	CASSPDSGLPGAFF
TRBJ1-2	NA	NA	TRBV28	TGTGCCAGCAGCACCGTGAGCGCTAACTATGGCTACACCTTC	CASSTVSANYGYTF
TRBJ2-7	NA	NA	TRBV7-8	TGTGCCAGCAGATACGGGGACTACGAGCAGTACTTC	CASRYGDYEQYF
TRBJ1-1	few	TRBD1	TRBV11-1	TGTGCCAGCAGCCCCGGACAGGGAGTAGCTTTCTTT	CASSPGQGVAFF
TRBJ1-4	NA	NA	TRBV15	TGTGCCACCAGCAGAACCCGGGGCCTTGAAAAACTGTTTTTT	CATSRTRGLEKLFF
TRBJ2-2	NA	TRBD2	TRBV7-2	TGTGCCAGCAGCTCTCTAGCGGGGGGAACCGGGGAGCTGTTTTTT	CASSSLAGGTGELFF
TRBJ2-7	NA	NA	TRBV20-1	TGCAGTGCTGGAAATCCAAAGGGCCCTCTCGACGAGCAGTACTTC	CSAGNPKGPLDEQYF
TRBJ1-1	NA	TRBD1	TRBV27	TGTGCCAGCAGTATCCTCGAAAACACAGGGGGCACCACTGAAGCTTTCTTT	CASSILENTGGTTEAFF
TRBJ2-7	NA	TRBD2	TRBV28	TGTGCCAGCAGGTTGGGACTAGCGGGTAACTACGAGCAGTACTTC	CASRLGLAGNYEQYF
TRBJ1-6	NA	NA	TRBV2	TGTGCCAGCCTGGACGGGGGGAATTCACCCCTCCACTTT	CASLDGGNSPLHF
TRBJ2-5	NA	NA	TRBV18	TGTGCCAGCTCACCTAAGACCCAAGAGACCCAGTACTTC	CASSPKTQETQYF
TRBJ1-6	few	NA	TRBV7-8	TGTGCCAGCAGCCCCTCCACGGGGGGATCGATCTTTTCACCCCTCCACTTT	CASSPSTGGSIFSPLHF
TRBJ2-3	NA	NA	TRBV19	TGTGCCGGAGGGGGGCACAGCACAGATACGCAGTATTTT	CAGGGHSTDTQYF
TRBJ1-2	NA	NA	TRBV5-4	TGTGCCAGCAGCTGGGGGACGGACTATGGCTACACCTTC	CASSWGTDYGYTF
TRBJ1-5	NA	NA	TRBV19	TGTGCCAGTAGCCACCTCCGGGCCGCTCACAATCAGCCCCAGCATTTT	CASSHLRAAHNQPQHF
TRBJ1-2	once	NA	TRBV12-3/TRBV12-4	TGTGCCAGCAGTTTGAAGGGCAACTATGGCTACACCTTC	CASSLKGNYGYTF
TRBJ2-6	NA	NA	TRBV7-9	TGTGCCAGCAGTCCTACGTTTGGCAGGGCATCGAAAGGGGCCAACGTCCTGACTTTC	CASSPTFGRASKGANVLTF
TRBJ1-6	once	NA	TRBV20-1	TGCAGTGCTAGTCCCGAGGGTAATTCACCCCTCCACTTT	CSASPEGNSPLHF
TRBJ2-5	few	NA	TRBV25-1	TGTGCCAGCAGTGAGGGACTCACCCCAGGGACCCAGTACTTC	CASSEGLTPGTQYF
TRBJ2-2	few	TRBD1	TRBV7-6	TGTGCCAGCAGCTCAGAGGGACAGGGGCCGCGAGGGGAGCTGTTTTTT	CASSSEGQGPRGELFF
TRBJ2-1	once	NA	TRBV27	TGTGCCACCAAACGGGCAGCCCTCCCCAATGAGCAGTTCTTC	CATKRAALPNEQFF
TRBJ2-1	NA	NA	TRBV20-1	TGCAGTGCTAGTCCAGCAGAAGCCTACAATGAGCAGTTCTTC	CSASPAEAYNEQFF
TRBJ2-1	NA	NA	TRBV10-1	TGCGCCAGCAGTGAAGCTAGTCGTAATGAGCAGTTCTTC	CASSEASRNEQFF
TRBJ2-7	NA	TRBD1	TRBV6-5	TGTGCCAGCAGTTGGGGACAGGGGGCTCTAGGGGAGCAGTACTTC	CASSWGQGALGEQYF
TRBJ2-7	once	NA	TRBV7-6	TGTGCCAGCAGCTTAGATGGCAGGACGTTATCCTACGAGCAGTACTTC	CASSLDGRTLSYEQYF
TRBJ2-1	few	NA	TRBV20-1	TGCAGTGGTCGAGGGGTGAATGAGCAGTTCTTC	CSGRGVNEQFF
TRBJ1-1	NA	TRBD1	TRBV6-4	TGTGCCAGCAGTGCGACAGGGGACACTGAAGCTTTCTTT	CASSATGDTEAFF
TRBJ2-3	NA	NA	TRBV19	TGTGCCAGTAAGGGCCTTAGCACAGATACGCAGTATTTT	CASKGLSTDTQYF
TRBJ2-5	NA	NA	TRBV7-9	TGTGCCAGCAGCGAAGGGGGGACCCAGTACTTC	CASSEGGTQYF
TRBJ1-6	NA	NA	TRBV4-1	TGCGCCAGCAGCCAAGATCGCCAGGGCAATTCACCCCTCCACTTT	CASSQDRQGNSPLHF
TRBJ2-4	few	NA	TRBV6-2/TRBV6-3	TGTGCCAGCAGTTACCCCTCATCCGTTCAGTACTTC	CASSYPSSVQYF
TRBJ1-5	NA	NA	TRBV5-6	TGTGCCAGCAGCCTATTGAGGCGGGGCAACCAGCCCCAGCATTTT	CASSLLRRGNQPQHF
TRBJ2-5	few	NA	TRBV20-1	TGCAGTGCTAGAGATCGGGTGGGGGTCCCCCGGGAGACCCAGTACTTC	CSARDRVGVPRETQYF
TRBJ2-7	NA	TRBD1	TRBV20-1	TGCAGTGCTCCCGGGACAGGGGCCCACGAGCAGTACTTC	CSAPGTGAHEQYF
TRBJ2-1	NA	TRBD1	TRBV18	TGTGCCAGCTCACCCATCCGGGACAGGAGACACAATGAGCAGTTCTTC	CASSPIRDRRHNEQFF
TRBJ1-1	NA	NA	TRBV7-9	TGTGCCAGCAGCTTAGGAATGAACACTGAAGCTTTCTTT	CASSLGMNTEAFF
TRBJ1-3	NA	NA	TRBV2	TGTGCCAGCACGGGGGCTGGAAACACCATATATTTT	CASTGAGNTIYF
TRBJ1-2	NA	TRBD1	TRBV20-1	TGCAGTGCTAGAGAGCTTGGACAGGGGAACTATGGCTACACCTTC	CSARELGQGNYGYTF
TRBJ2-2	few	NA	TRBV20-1	TGCAGTGCTCTTCGGGATGGTATCACCGGGGAGCTGTTTTTT	CSALRDGITGELFF
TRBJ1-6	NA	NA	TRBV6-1	TGTGCCAGCAGCACAGCCGTTAATTCACCCCTCCACTTT	CASSTAVNSPLHF
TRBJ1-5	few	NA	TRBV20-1	TGCAGTGCTGGGACTCAAGGGTATAGCAATCAGCCCCAGCATTTT	CSAGTQGYSNQPQHF
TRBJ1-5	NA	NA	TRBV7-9	TGTGCCAGCAGCTTGTCATCGGGCAATCAGCCCCAGCATTTT	CASSLSSGNQPQHF
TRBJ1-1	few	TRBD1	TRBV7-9	TGTGCCAGCACCGACACAGGGGGCTGGAACACTGAAGCTTTCTTT	CASTDTGGWNTEAFF
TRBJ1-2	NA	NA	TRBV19	TGTGCCAGTAGTAGGGCTCAAAACTATGGCTACACCTTC	CASSRAQNYGYTF
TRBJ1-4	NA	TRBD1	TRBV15	TGTGCCACCAGCAGGGACAGGGGCGGTGAAAAACTGTTTTTT	CATSRDRGGEKLFF
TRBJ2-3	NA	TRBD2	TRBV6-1	TGTGCCAGCAGCCCTAGGACCCCGGGGACTAGCGGGGGGGCAGGCACAGATACGCAGTATTTT	CASSPRTPGTSGGAGTDTQYF
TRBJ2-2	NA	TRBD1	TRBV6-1	TGTGCCAGCAGGGGACCGGGACAGGGTTACGGGGAGCTGTTTTTT	CASRGPGQGYGELFF
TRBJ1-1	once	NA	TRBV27	TGTGCCTCCCGACGGACACAGGATGGCACTGAAGCTTTCTTT	CASRRTQDGTEAFF
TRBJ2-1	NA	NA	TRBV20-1	TGCAGTGCTAGCGGGAGATTCTACAATGAGCAGTTCTTC	CSASGRFYNEQFF
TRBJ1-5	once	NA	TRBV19	TGTGCCAGTAGTATGGGTTCGACAGTGAATCAGCCCCAGCATTTT	CASSMGSTVNQPQHF
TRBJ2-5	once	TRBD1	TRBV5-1	TGCGCCAGCAGCTTCCGGGACAGGGGGATCTGGGGACAAGAGACCCAGTACTTC	CASSFRDRGIWGQETQYF
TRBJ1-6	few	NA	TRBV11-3	TGTGCCAGCAGCTTAGATAAGTGGGGCGAATATAATTCACCCCTCCACTTT	CASSLDKWGEYNSPLHF
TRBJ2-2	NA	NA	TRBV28	TGTGCCAGCACCCCGGCAGGGCAGGCCGGGGAGCTGTTTTTT	CASTPAGQAGELFF